This T cell receptor beta chain appears in the sequencing data of a study of cytomegalovirus exposure and HLA in healthy donors. General study results and limits: Among donors in an Asian-associated ancestry cluster, a later analysis reportedly found fewer N-insertions than the approximately 700-donor mean.

Primers for the PCR totalled 60 Vbeta and 13 Jbeta. Profiling relied on immunoSEQ multiplex PCR, and the TCRdb table lists in-frame clones only, not all of them. This table holds about 150,000 clones, 55% to 85% found once. CDR1 and CDR2 from the germline V gene are LGHNA and YSLEER. V lost 0 bases, J lost 6 bases, and 13 bases lay in between. There are 15 residues in the CDR3. With regard to this clone: Its matching antigen is unknown.

The sample consisted of PBMCs. V and J are TRBV4-3 and TRBJ2-3; a weak D match, TRBD2 (6 bases). The receptor was isolated from a man aged 40-49 years in good health and CMV-seronegative. The CDR3 protein is CASSQDWQGGDTQYF. The CDR3 coding sequence is TGCGCCAGCAGCCAAGATTGGCAGGGAGGCGATACGCAGTATTTT.